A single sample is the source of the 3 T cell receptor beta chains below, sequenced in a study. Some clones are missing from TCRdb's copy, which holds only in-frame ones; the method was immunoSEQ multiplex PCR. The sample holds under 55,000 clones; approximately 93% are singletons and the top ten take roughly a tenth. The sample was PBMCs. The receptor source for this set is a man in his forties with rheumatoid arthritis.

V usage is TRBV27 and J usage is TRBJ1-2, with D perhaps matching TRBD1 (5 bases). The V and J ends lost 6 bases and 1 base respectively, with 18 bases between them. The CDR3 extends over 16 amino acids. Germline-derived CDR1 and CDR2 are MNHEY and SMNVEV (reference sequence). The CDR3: CASSPLPRQFNYGYTF. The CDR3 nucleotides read TGTGCCAGCAGCCCCTTGCCCCGACAGTTTAACTATGGCTACACCTTC.

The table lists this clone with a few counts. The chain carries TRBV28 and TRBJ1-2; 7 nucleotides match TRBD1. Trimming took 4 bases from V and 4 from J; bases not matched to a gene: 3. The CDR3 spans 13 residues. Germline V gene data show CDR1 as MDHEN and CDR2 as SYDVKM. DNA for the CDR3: TGTGCCAGCAGTTGGGACAGATCCTATGGCTACACCTTC. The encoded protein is CASSWDRSYGYTF.

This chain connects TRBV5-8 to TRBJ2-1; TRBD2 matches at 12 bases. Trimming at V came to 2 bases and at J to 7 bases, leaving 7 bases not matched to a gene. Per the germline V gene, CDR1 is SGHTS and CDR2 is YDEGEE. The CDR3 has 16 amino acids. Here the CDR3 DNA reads TGTGCCAGCAGCTTAGTAGGACTAGCGGGGCGGAATGAGCAGTTCTTC. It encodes CASSLVGLAGRNEQFF. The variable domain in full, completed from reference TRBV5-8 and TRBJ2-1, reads EAGVTQSPTHLIKTRGQQATLRCSPISGHTSVYWYQQALGLGLQFLLWYDEGEERNRGNFPPRFSGRQFPNYSSELNVNALELEDSALYLCASSLVGLAGRNEQFFGPGTRLTVL.